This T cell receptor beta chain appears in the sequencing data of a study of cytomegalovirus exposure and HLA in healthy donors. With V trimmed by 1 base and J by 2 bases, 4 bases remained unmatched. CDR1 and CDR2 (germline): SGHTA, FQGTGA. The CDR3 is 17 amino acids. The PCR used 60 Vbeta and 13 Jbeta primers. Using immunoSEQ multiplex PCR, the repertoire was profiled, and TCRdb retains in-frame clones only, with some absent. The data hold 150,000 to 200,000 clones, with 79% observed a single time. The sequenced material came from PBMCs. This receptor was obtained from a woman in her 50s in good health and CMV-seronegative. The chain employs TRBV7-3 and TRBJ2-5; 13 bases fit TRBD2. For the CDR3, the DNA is TGTGCCAGCAGCTTAAGACTAGCGGGAGGCGGGCAAGAGACCCAGTACTTC. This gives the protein CASSLRLAGGGQETQYF.